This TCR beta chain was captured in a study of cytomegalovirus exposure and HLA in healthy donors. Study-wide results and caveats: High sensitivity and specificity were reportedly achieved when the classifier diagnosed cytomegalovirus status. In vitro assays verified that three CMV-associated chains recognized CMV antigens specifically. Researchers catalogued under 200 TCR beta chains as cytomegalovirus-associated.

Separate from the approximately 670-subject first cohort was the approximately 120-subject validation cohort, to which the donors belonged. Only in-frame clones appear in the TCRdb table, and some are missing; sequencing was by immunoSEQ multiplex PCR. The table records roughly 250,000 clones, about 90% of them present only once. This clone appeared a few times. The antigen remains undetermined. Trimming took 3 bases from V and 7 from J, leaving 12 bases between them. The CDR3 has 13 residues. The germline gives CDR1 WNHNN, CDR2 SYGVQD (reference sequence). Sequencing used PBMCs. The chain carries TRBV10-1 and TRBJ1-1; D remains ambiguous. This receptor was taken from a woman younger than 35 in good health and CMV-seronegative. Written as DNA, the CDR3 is TGCGCCAGCAGTGACTTCTCGACGGGTGAAGCTTTCTTT. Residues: CASSDFSTGEAFF.